This TCR beta chain was documented in a study of graft-versus-host responses after intestinal transplantation. On the study more broadly: Recipients uniformly received anti-thymocyte globulin induction, followed by tacrolimus and steroids for roughly three years.

With respect to this clone: The antigen is undetermined.

Overall study findings and caveats: GvH clones occurred in recipient marrow; some first appeared in ileum or blood.

Only in-frame clones appear in the TCRdb table, and some are missing; sequencing was by immunoSEQ multiplex PCR. The profile shows about 19,000 clones, more than 80% of them singletons. The receptor's source is a human patient who received an intestinal transplant, so some T cells may come from the graft donor. Here the sequenced sample was PBMCs, taken 350 to 400 days after transplant.

The CDR3 nucleotides read TGCGCCAGCAGCGTGGGACTAGCGGGACTCACAGATACGCAGTATTTT. Amino acid sequence: CASSVGLAGLTDTQYF. The chain has TRBV5-1 and TRBJ2-3, with 13 bases that match TRBD2. The ends lost 4 bases at V and 2 bases at J; junction bases unmatched: 4. CDR1 is SGHRS and CDR2 is YFSETQ in the germline V gene. This CDR3 comprises 16 residues.